A single T cell receptor beta chain is shown here with its context. This specimen comes from a study of blood T cell repertoires in COVID-19. The germline V gene encodes CDR1 SGHAT and CDR2 FQNNGV. The V end was cut by 4 bases, the J end by 0 bases, with 12 bases between. This CDR3 has 15 residues. In the original workflow: Amplifying reference gene primers gave estimates of nucleated cell counts. Clones were read by immunoSEQ multiplex PCR, and TCRdb kept only the in-frame ones, dropping some. V and J calls and clone size come straight from that table; D and trimming were deduced from the DNA. The table includes hundreds of thousands of clones, approximately 91% detected once. The study drew participants aged about 18 to 90 years from 24 US areas. Participants were placed into cohorts based on the clinical history they reported. Cohort 3 donors were reported recovered after two negative PCRs, clearance, or symptom resolution.

The sequencing input was PBMCs or T cells enriched from blood (not recorded which). The rearrangement links TRBV11-2 to TRBJ1-2; D not certain. The origin of this receptor is a woman in her 40s who had recovered from COVID-19. The CDR3 spells CASSSFRSSNYGYTF. CDR3 in DNA: TGTGCCAGCAGCTCCTTCCGAAGCTCTAACTATGGCTACACCTTC.